The 16 T cell receptor beta chains reported below all come from one sample, sequenced in a study of cytomegalovirus exposure and HLA in healthy donors. The primer mix had 60 Vbeta and 13 Jbeta primers. Here immunoSEQ multiplex PCR was the method, and the copy in TCRdb shows in-frame clones only, minus some. This table has some 150,000 clones, 70% to 80% appearing once. Sequencing was performed on PBMCs. These receptors came from a man aged 40-55 years in good health and CMV-seronegative.

This chain joins TRBV27 and TRBJ1-1, with TRBD1 matching 9 bases. The CDR3 is 15 amino acids. V shed 3 bases and J 2 bases; nucleotides not matched to a gene: 4. Germline V lookup: CDR1 MNHEY, CDR2 SMNVEV (reference sequence). The CDR3: CASSFGTGLNTEAFF. In DNA, the CDR3 is TGTGCCAGCAGTTTTGGGACAGGGCTTAACACTGAAGCTTTCTTT.

At least ten counts were recorded for this clone. The DNA of the CDR3 is TGTGCCAGCAGTGACGGAGCAGCCGGAACAGATACGCAGTATTTT. Translating it yields CASSDGAAGTDTQYF. V gene TRBV6-4 combines with J gene TRBJ2-3; D not certain. The length of the CDR3 is 15 residues. V dropped 2 bases and J dropped 3 bases, with 12 bases sitting between them. Germline V gives CDR1 MRHNA, CDR2 SNTAGT.

This chain links TRBV6-6 with TRBJ1-1; no definite D call. The CDR3 has 14 amino acids. Trimming took off 7 bases at V and 0 bases at J, with 12 bases between the two ends. From germline, CDR1 is MNHNY and CDR2 SVGAGI (reference sequence). CDR3 amino acids: CASIPEGMNTEAFF. CDR3 in DNA: TGTGCCAGCATTCCTGAGGGCATGAACACTGAAGCTTTCTTT.

The chain combines TRBV6-6 with TRBJ2-3; D is unclear. Germline CDR1 and CDR2: MNHNY and SVGAGI (reference sequence). The CDR3 loop spans 13 amino acids. V dropped 7 bases and J dropped 3 bases, with 11 bases sitting between them. The CDR3 DNA sequence: TGTGCCAGCAACAGATCCCCAACAGATACGCAGTATTTT. This gives the protein CASNRSPTDTQYF.

The rearrangement uses TRBV13 and TRBJ1-1; 7 bases line up with TRBD1. Germline V CDR1 and CDR2: PRHDT, FYEKMQ (reference sequence). The CDR3 spans 14 residues. After removal of 5 bases from V and 4 bases from J, the junction contained 7 bases not matched to a gene. CDR3 residues: CASSPMTGSTEAFF. As DNA, the CDR3 is TGTGCCAGCAGCCCGATGACAGGGTCCACTGAAGCTTTCTTT.

This sequence joins TRBV28 and TRBJ1-1; D is possibly TRBD1 (6 bases). Germline-derived CDR1 and CDR2 are MDHEN and SYDVKM. Between the trimmed V and J ends, which lost 7 bases and 1 base, there was a span of 10 bases. The CDR3 sequence is 13 residues long. CDR3 sequence (DNA): TGTGCCAGCACCCGACAGGAGAACACTGAAGCTTTCTTT. Translation gives CASTRQENTEAFF.

The V and J genes are TRBV10-3 and TRBJ2-3; possibly TRBD2 for D (6 bases). Trimming took 6 bases from V and 2 from J, leaving 21 bases between them. CDR1 and CDR2 (germline): ENHRY, SYGVKD. This CDR3 has 17 residues. The CDR3 region has the DNA TGTGCCATCAGCCCGGGACTTTCCCTCCCGATCACAGATACGCAGTATTTT. As protein: CAISPGLSLPITDTQYF.

The rearrangement joins TRBV9 to TRBJ2-3; possible D gene TRBD2, 7 bases. CDR1 and CDR2 (germline): SGDLS, YYNGEE. V was trimmed by 3 bases and J by 5 bases, leaving 16 bases between them. The CDR3 has 15 amino acids. CDR3 protein: CASSGGGRVRDTQYF. The CDR3 DNA is TGTGCCAGCAGCGGGGGGGGGCGGGTCAGAGATACGCAGTATTTT. Full variable domain (rest looked up from reference TRBV9 and TRBJ2-3): DSGVTQTPKHLITATGQRVTLRCSPRSGDLSVYWYQQSLDQGLQFLIQYYNGEERAKGNILERFSAQQFPDLHSELNLSSLELGDSALYFCASSGGGRVRDTQYFGPGTRLTVL.

This clone turned up a few times. The rearrangement links TRBV6-5 to TRBJ1-1; weak D call: TRBD1 (6 bases). Trimming stripped 5 bases from V and 1 base from J, with 14 bases between. This CDR3 comprises 15 residues. Germline assignment: CDR1 MNHEY and CDR2 SVGAGI. The CDR3 bases are TGTGCCAGCAGTCACGTTGGGGGGGCGAACACTGAAGCTTTCTTT. It yields the protein CASSHVGGANTEAFF.

CDR3 sequence reads: CASSLDPRRGLNTGELFF. The CDR3, as DNA: TGTGCCAGCAGCCTAGACCCCCGCAGGGGCCTGAACACCGGGGAGCTGTTTTTT. The V call is TRBV9, the J call TRBJ2-2; tentative D call: TRBD1 (6 bases). This CDR3 spans 18 amino acids. The V end lost 4 bases, the J end lost 1 base, and 20 bases lay between the germline ends. Per germline, CDR1 SGDLS and CDR2 YYNGEE.

The chain joins TRBV27 to TRBJ2-2; 9 positions agree with TRBD1. This CDR3 spans 14 amino acids. The germline V gene encodes CDR1 MNHEY and CDR2 SMNVEV (reference sequence). The ends lost 6 bases at V and 4 bases at J; junction bases unmatched: 3. The CDR3 is CASRRQGGTGELFF. CDR3 sequence (DNA): TGTGCCAGCAGGCGACAGGGGGGCACCGGGGAGCTGTTTTTT.

V and J are TRBV15 and TRBJ2-1; 11 positions match TRBD1. The CDR3 covers 14 residues. CDR1 and CDR2 from the germline V gene are LNHNV and YYDKDF (reference sequence). Losses at the gene ends were 3 bases for V and 6 bases for J; bases not matched to a gene: 1. CDR3 amino acids: CATSSGTGGNEQFF. CDR3 nucleotides: TGTGCCACCAGCAGCGGGACAGGGGGCAATGAGCAGTTCTTC. Full variable domain (remainder filled in from reference TRBV15 and TRBJ2-1): DAMVIQNPRYQVTQFGKPVTLSCSQTLNHNVMYWYQQKSSQAPKLLFHYYDKDFNNEADTPDNFQSRRPNTSFCFLDIRSPGLGDTAMYLCATSSGTGGNEQFFGPGTRLTVL.

This chain joins TRBV5-1 and TRBJ2-1, with TRBD2 matching over 8 bases. V lost 0 bases, J lost 6 bases, and 11 bases stayed unmatched. Germline CDR1 and CDR2: SGHRS and YFSETQ. The CDR3 is 17 residues long. The CDR3 spells CASSLAGVGGAFNEQFF. CDR3 nucleotides: TGCGCCAGCAGCTTGGCCGGGGTCGGGGGGGCTTTCAATGAGCAGTTCTTC.

The V call is TRBV6-5, the J call TRBJ1-2, with a possible D match to TRBD1 (5 bases). The germline V gene encodes CDR1 MNHEY and CDR2 SVGAGI. The germline V and J ends were trimmed by 7 bases and 4 bases, with 16 bases remaining between them. The CDR3 sequence is 14 residues long. CDR3 loop: CASTPSGLGYGYTF. CDR3 in DNA: TGTGCCAGCACCCCCTCAGGGTTGGGCTATGGCTACACCTTC.

The V call is TRBV6-5, the J call TRBJ2-7, with 8 bases lining up with TRBD1. CDR1 MNHEY and CDR2 SVGAGI come from the germline V gene. This CDR3 has 14 amino acids. With V trimmed by 4 bases and J by 3 bases, 5 bases remained unmatched. Here the CDR3 reads CASSSRTGNYEQYF. DNA of the CDR3: TGTGCCAGCAGTTCCCGGACAGGGAACTACGAGCAGTACTTC.

The chain carries TRBV11-3 and TRBJ2-1; TRBD2 agrees at 11 bases. This CDR3 contains 16 residues. Germline CDR1 and CDR2: SGHNT and YENEEA. Losses at the gene ends were 1 base for V and 7 bases for J; bases not matched to a gene: 6. CDR3: CASSLGLAGGRNEQFF. CDR3 DNA: TGTGCCAGCAGCTTAGGGCTAGCGGGGGGAAGAAATGAGCAGTTCTTC.